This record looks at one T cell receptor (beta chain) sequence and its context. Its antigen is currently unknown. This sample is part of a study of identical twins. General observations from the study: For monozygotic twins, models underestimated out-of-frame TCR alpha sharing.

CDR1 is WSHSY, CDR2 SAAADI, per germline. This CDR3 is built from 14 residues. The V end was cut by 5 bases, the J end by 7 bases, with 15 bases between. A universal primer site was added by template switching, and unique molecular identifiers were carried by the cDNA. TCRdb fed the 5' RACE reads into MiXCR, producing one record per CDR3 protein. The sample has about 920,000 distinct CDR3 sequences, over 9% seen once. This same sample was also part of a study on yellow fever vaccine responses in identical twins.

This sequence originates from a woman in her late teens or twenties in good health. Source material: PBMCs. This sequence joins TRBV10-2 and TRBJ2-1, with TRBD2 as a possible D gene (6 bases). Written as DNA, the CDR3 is TGCGCCAGCAGTTGGGCCGGGAGTGAAAATGAGCAGTTCTTC. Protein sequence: CASSWAGSENEQFF.